The 26 T cell receptor beta chains below come from one sample, sequenced in a study of vaccination and CD4 T cells after COVID-19. Their antigens remain unidentified. The treatment was: approximately 9-day PBMC culture with coronavirus spike peptide pools or control peptides (ViraFEST assay). Cultured CD4+ T cell DNA was sequenced using the Oncomine TCR Beta short-read assay. One entry per CDR3 protein, called by TCRdb with MiXCR from the PCR reads. This sample has around 15,000 distinct CDR3 sequences, with 35% to 50% found just once. The source material was CD4+ T cells from blood, cultured in vitro, sampled before SARS-CoV-2 vaccination. These receptors all come from a human donor who had recovered from COVID-19.

CDR3 residues: CASSMTGTTYEQYF. The CDR3 DNA reads TGTGCCAGTAGTATGACAGGGACTACCTACGAGCAGTACTTC. V gene TRBV19 combines with J gene TRBJ2-7, with D perhaps assigned TRBD1 or TRBD2 (7 bases each). Germline CDR1 is LNHDA and CDR2 is SQIVND (reference sequence). Trimming removed 3 bases from V and 2 bases from J, with 11 bases in between. The CDR3 is 14 residues long.

This rearrangement joins TRBV4-2 to TRBJ1-6; 7 bases map to TRBD1. This CDR3 is 15 amino acids long. In germline, CDR1 is LGHNA, CDR2 YNFKEQ. Trimming took 0 bases from V and 10 from J; bases not matched to a gene: 6. The CDR3 sequence is CASSQDWQGGSPLHF. Written as DNA, the CDR3 is TGTGCCAGCAGCCAAGATTGGCAGGGGGGGTCACCCCTCCACTTT.

This clonotype came up a few times. The chain has TRBV20-1 and TRBJ2-5; 10 bases match TRBD1. CDR1 is DFQATT and CDR2 is SNEGSKA in the germline V gene (reference sequence). With 4 bases clipped from V and 2 bases from J, the junction kept 19 bases outside the gene matches. There are 19 residues in the CDR3. For the CDR3, the DNA is TGCAGTGCTACTAGACAGGGGGCCGACGGCCAACGAATTCAAGAGACCCAGTACTTC. It yields the protein CSATRQGADGQRIQETQYF.

This chain connects TRBV20-1 to TRBJ2-7; 7 bases are a match to TRBD2. Germline loops: CDR1 DFQATT, CDR2 SNEGSKA (reference sequence). The V gene end was trimmed by 5 bases and the J gene end by 2 bases; junction bases not matched to a gene: 12. The CDR3 extends over 15 amino acids. CDR3 loop: CSARSGEGRTYEQYF. The CDR3 DNA reads TGCAGTGCTCGAAGTGGGGAGGGCCGGACCTACGAGCAGTACTTC.

This clonotype was seen once. This sequence joins TRBV27 and TRBJ2-7, with D perhaps TRBD1 or TRBD2 (6 bases each). V lost 2 bases and J lost 6, with 11 bases in between. The CDR3 consists of 13 residues. CDR1 is MNHEY and CDR2 is SMNVEV in the germline V gene (reference sequence). CDR3 region: CASSLLGGGEQYF. DNA of the CDR3: TGTGCCAGCAGTTTACTCGGGGGCGGCGAGCAGTACTTC.

In this sample, this clonotype turned up a few times. The chain carries TRBV19 and TRBJ1-5; TRBD1 matches at 7 bases. With V trimmed by 6 bases and J by 3 bases, 2 bases remained unmatched. The CDR3 runs 13 residues. Germline assignment: CDR1 LNHDA and CDR2 SQIVND (reference sequence). The CDR3 sequence: CASRGQINQPQHF. In DNA, the CDR3 is TGTGCCAGTAGGGGACAGATCAATCAGCCCCAGCATTTT.

The genes are TRBV11-3 and TRBJ1-1; D is possibly TRBD1 (6 bases). Per the germline V gene, CDR1 is SGHNT and CDR2 is YENEEA. With 5 bases removed from V and 1 base from J, the gap between germline ends came to 14 bases. This CDR3 comprises 15 residues. Here the CDR3 reads CASSLDRTRNTEAFF. The CDR3, as DNA: TGTGCCAGCAGCCTTGACAGGACAAGGAACACTGAAGCTTTCTTT.

The chain is built from TRBV2 and TRBJ1-2, with D hard to call. V was clipped by 3 bases and J by 5 bases, with 13 bases between them. The CDR3 extends over 14 amino acids. Germline CDR1 is SNHLY and CDR2 is FYNNEI. CDR3 in amino acids: CASSDRGTSYGYTF. The CDR3 DNA follows: TGTGCCAGCAGTGATCGGGGAACCTCTTATGGCTACACCTTC. Complete variable domain (other parts from reference TRBV2 and TRBJ1-2): EPEVTQTPSHQVTQMGQEVILRCVPISNHLYFYWYRQILGQKVEFLVSFYNNEISEKSEIFDDQFSVERPDGSNFTLKIRSTKLEDSAMYFCASSDRGTSYGYTFGSGTRLTVV.

The chain carries TRBV2 and TRBJ1-1, with TRBD1 as a possible D gene (5 bases). CDR3 length: 12 amino acids. Germline CDR1 reads SNHLY; CDR2 reads FYNNEI. V shed 6 bases and J shed 11 bases, with 16 bases lying between them. CDR3 bases: TGTGCCAGCAGACAAGGGACTTTTTGGGCTTTCTTT. Its translation: CASRQGTFWAFF.

The chain has TRBV20-1 and TRBJ1-4; D is undetermined. The CDR3 extends over 12 amino acids. V was trimmed by 3 bases and J by 8 bases, leaving 10 bases between them. Germline values: CDR1 DFQATT, CDR2 SNEGSKA (reference sequence). The CDR3 region is CSARPAGEKLFF. CDR3 DNA sequence: TGCAGTGCTAGGCCTGCTGGGGAAAAACTGTTTTTT.

The DNA for the CDR3 is TGCAGTGCCTCCGGGACTAGCGGTTACGAGCAGTACTTC. Its translation: CSASGTSGYEQYF. The V gene is TRBV20-1, the J gene TRBJ2-7; 11 bases align to TRBD2. This CDR3 region has 13 residues. The germline V gene encodes CDR1 DFQATT and CDR2 SNEGSKA (reference sequence). The J segment lost 4 bases and the V segment lost 6 bases, leaving 5 bases of the junction unmatched.

CDR3 sequence reads: CSARDIRTGVNEQYF. The CDR3 bases are TGCAGTGCTAGAGATATCCGGACAGGGGTCAACGAGCAGTACTTC. The chain uses TRBV20-1 and TRBJ2-7; 9 positions match TRBD1. The CDR3 sequence is 15 residues long. The germline gives CDR1 DFQATT, CDR2 SNEGSKA (reference sequence). J lost 5 bases, V lost 0 bases, and 8 bases had no gene match.

The chain combines TRBV20-1 with TRBJ1-1; the D is unclear. This CDR3 comprises 15 residues. With 0 bases removed from V and 2 bases from J, the gap between germline ends came to 13 bases. Germline-derived CDR1 and CDR2 are DFQATT and SNEGSKA (reference sequence). The CDR3: CSARDLGKGNTEAFF. CDR3 coding DNA: TGCAGTGCTAGAGATTTAGGGAAGGGAAACACTGAAGCTTTCTTT.

CDR3 in amino acids: CASSFGPGQYF. The DNA of the CDR3 is TGTGCCAGCAGCTTCGGCCCTGGGCAGTACTTC. This sequence joins TRBV11-1 and TRBJ2-7; D is unclear. This CDR3 region has 11 residues. Germline V CDR1 and CDR2: SGHAT, FQDESV (reference sequence). Trimming removed 3 bases at V and 9 bases at J, with 9 bases between. Filled out from reference TRBV11-1 and TRBJ2-7, the complete variable domain reads EAEVAQSPRYKITEKSQAVAFWCDPISGHATLYWYRQILGQGPELLVQFQDESVVDDSQLPKDRFSAERLKGVDSTLKIQPAELGDSAMYLCASSFGPGQYFGPGTRLTVT.

The rearrangement links TRBV19 to TRBJ2-2, with no clear D. With 6 bases removed from V and 5 bases from J, the gap between germline ends came to 19 bases. The CDR3 is 16 amino acids. The germline gives CDR1 LNHDA, CDR2 SQIVND (reference sequence). The CDR3 nucleotides read TGTGCCAGTAGGCCGGGCAAGGGTCAACCTACCGGGGAGCTGTTTTTT. Encoded protein: CASRPGKGQPTGELFF. Full variable domain (outside the CDR3, taken from reference TRBV19 and TRBJ2-2): DGGITQSPKYLFRKEGQNVTLSCEQNLNHDAMYWYRQDPGQGLRLIYYSQIVNDFQKGDIAEGYSVSREKKESFPLTVTSAQKNPTAFYLCASRPGKGQPTGELFFGEGSRLTVL.

This clonotype has just a few counts. The chain recombines TRBV20-1 with TRBJ2-1; weak D call: TRBD1 (6 bases). The CDR3 has 16 residues. Germline-derived CDR1 and CDR2 are DFQATT and SNEGSKA (reference sequence). V was shortened by 4 bases and J by 0 bases, with 16 bases between the two germline ends. The CDR3 DNA reads as TGCAGTGCTATCGTGGGGGCGAAGAGCTCCTACAATGAGCAGTTCTTC. Residues: CSAIVGAKSSYNEQFF.

The V call is TRBV10-3, the J call TRBJ2-2, with D uncertain. The CDR3 is 14 residues long. V gave up 6 bases and J gave up 4 bases, with 12 bases separating them. The germline gives CDR1 ENHRY, CDR2 SYGVKD. This CDR3 reads CAIRGLVGTGELFF. CDR3 in DNA: TGTGCCATCAGGGGTTTAGTCGGCACCGGGGAGCTGTTTTTT.

The chain recombines TRBV7-2 with TRBJ2-7, with D hard to call. The CDR3 length is 13 residues. Trimming left V 1 base short and J 3 bases short, with 7 bases between. Germline CDR1 reads SGHTA; CDR2 reads FQGNSA. The CDR3 protein is CASSLEENYEQYF. The CDR3 coding sequence is TGTGCCAGCAGCTTAGAAGAAAACTACGAGCAGTACTTC. Full variable domain (outside the CDR3, taken from reference TRBV7-2 and TRBJ2-7): GAGVSQSPSNKVTEKGKDVELRCDPISGHTALYWYRQSLGQGLEFLIYFQGNSAPDKSGLPSDRFSAERTGGSVSTLTIQRTQQEDSAVYLCASSLEENYEQYFGPGTRLTVT.

The chain combines TRBV2 with TRBJ1-5; no firm D call. The CDR3 runs to 13 residues. The germline gives CDR1 SNHLY, CDR2 FYNNEI. Trimming took off 2 bases at V and 10 bases at J, with 12 bases between the two ends. The CDR3 sequence is CASSETRVVPQHF. The CDR3 bases are TGTGCCAGCAGTGAAACGAGGGTAGTACCCCAGCATTTT.

V usage is TRBV2 and J usage is TRBJ1-1, with D tentatively TRBD1 (6 bases). Germline-derived CDR1 and CDR2 are SNHLY and FYNNEI. The CDR3 has 16 amino acids. Deletions cut 6 bases from V and 0 bases from J, with 17 bases between. CDR3 bases: TGTGCCAGCAGGATGGCGACAGGACAAATGAACACTGAAGCTTTCTTT. It yields the protein CASRMATGQMNTEAFF. The whole variable domain, remainder taken from reference TRBV2 and TRBJ1-1, is EPEVTQTPSHQVTQMGQEVILRCVPISNHLYFYWYRQILGQKVEFLVSFYNNEISEKSEIFDDQFSVERPDGSNFTLKIRSTKLEDSAMYFCASRMATGQMNTEAFFGQGTRLTVV.

The CDR3 region is CASSVPPGEQYF. The CDR3 DNA follows: TGTGCCAGCAGTGTCCCCCCGGGCGAGCAGTACTTC. The gene calls are TRBV27 and TRBJ2-7; D is undetermined. The V and J ends lost 5 bases and 6 bases respectively, with 11 bases between them. There are 12 residues in the CDR3. CDR1 is MNHEY, CDR2 SMNVEV, per germline (reference sequence).

The chain couples TRBV27 to TRBJ2-5, with a tentative D call TRBD1 (6 bases). Trimming removed 7 bases from V and 4 bases from J, with 13 bases in between. Germline CDR1 MNHEY, CDR2 SMNVEV (reference sequence). The CDR3 is 13 residues long. Here the CDR3 reads CASTETGRETQYF. The CDR3 DNA follows: TGTGCCAGCACGGAAACAGGGAGAGAGACCCAGTACTTC.

This clonotype was observed a handful of times. DNA of the CDR3: TGTGCCAGTAGTATCAGAGGACAGGGGAACACTGAAGCTTTCTTT. Residues: CASSIRGQGNTEAFF. This chain connects TRBV19 to TRBJ1-1; 8 bases line up with TRBD1. V gave up 3 bases and J gave up 1 base; unmatched junction bases: 4. Per germline, CDR1 LNHDA and CDR2 SQIVND (reference sequence). This CDR3 spans 15 amino acids.

The V gene is TRBV20-1, the J gene TRBJ1-1; 11 positions agree with TRBD1. The junction had 8 bases not matched to a gene; V was cut back by 6 bases and J by 5 bases. The germline gives CDR1 DFQATT, CDR2 SNEGSKA (reference sequence). The CDR3 has 14 residues. The CDR3 DNA is TGCAGTGCCAGTCCGGGACAGGGGGTTACTGAAGCTTTCTTT. Encoded protein: CSASPGQGVTEAFF.

This clonotype came up a few times. This chain connects TRBV19 to TRBJ1-1, with D uncertain. Germline-derived CDR1 and CDR2 are LNHDA and SQIVND (reference sequence). The CDR3 runs 14 residues. V was trimmed by 3 bases and J by 2 bases, leaving 10 bases between them. As DNA, the CDR3 is TGTGCCAGTAGTATCGGGAAACTAAACACTGAAGCTTTCTTT. This gives the protein CASSIGKLNTEAFF. Full variable domain (outside the CDR3, taken from reference TRBV19 and TRBJ1-1): DGGITQSPKYLFRKEGQNVTLSCEQNLNHDAMYWYRQDPGQGLRLIYYSQIVNDFQKGDIAEGYSVSREKKESFPLTVTSAQKNPTAFYLCASSIGKLNTEAFFGQGTRLTVV.

This clonotype turned up a few times. The CDR3 nucleotides are TGTGCCAGCAGCTTAAACCCTGCCCAGGGGGCAAGCTACACCTTC. This encodes CASSLNPAQGASYTF. The chain recombines TRBV7-8 with TRBJ1-2, with TRBD1 identical over 8 bases. Germline CDR1 is SGHVS and CDR2 is FQNEAQ. J lost 9 bases, V lost 2 bases, and 11 bases had no gene match. There are 15 residues in the CDR3.